Each of the 29 T cell receptor beta chains below was sequenced from the same sample in a study of PD-1 blockade in classical Hodgkin lymphoma. Every single patient, without exception, relapsed after autologous stem cell transplantation, and brentuximab vedotin exposure varied. TCRdb's table, derived via immunoSEQ multiplex PCR, lists solely in-frame clones and lacks some. The sample lists more than 140,000 clones; 78% were seen once. Here the sequenced sample was peripheral blood mononuclear cells (PBMCs), taken before the second cycle of nivolumab. Receptor source: a human donor with classical Hodgkin lymphoma.

The rearrangement links TRBV29-1 to TRBJ2-5; D is undetermined. The CDR3 is 12 amino acids. Trimming pared 1 base from V and 4 bases from J, leaving 7 bases between. Germline V gene sequence: CDR1 SQVTM, CDR2 ANQGSEA. This chain's CDR3 is CSVEVWGETQYF. The CDR3 nucleotides are TGCAGCGTTGAAGTATGGGGAGAGACCCAGTACTTC.

The rearrangement links TRBV7-9 to TRBJ1-2; no clear D. There are 13 residues in the CDR3. Trimming removed 5 bases at V and 0 bases at J, with 7 bases between. Germline V gene sequence: CDR1 SEHNR, CDR2 FQNEAQ (reference sequence). CDR3 coding DNA: TGTGCCAGCAGCCCCCTGACTAACTATGGCTACACCTTC. Residues: CASSPLTNYGYTF.

V is TRBV7-2 and J is TRBJ2-7, with D maybe TRBD2 (6 bases). This CDR3 has 13 residues. Germline assignment: CDR1 SGHTA and CDR2 FQGNSA. V was pared by 3 bases and J by 2 bases, with 8 bases between. The DNA for the CDR3 is TGTGCCAGCAGCTTGGCGGGGACCTACGAGCAGTACTTC. This gives the protein CASSLAGTYEQYF.

Ten or more counts support this clone. The V and J genes are TRBV27 and TRBJ2-7, with D tentatively TRBD1 (6 bases). Germline loops: CDR1 MNHEY, CDR2 SMNVEV (reference sequence). The ends were cut back, 3 bases at V and 5 bases at J, with 14 bases in the middle. This CDR3 has 14 amino acids. The CDR3 spells CASSLWGLPDEQYF. The CDR3 bases are TGTGCCAGCAGTTTGTGGGGGCTCCCCGACGAGCAGTACTTC.

The chain is built from TRBV2 and TRBJ2-3; D possibly matches TRBD1 or TRBD2 (5 bases each). CDR1 SNHLY and CDR2 FYNNEI come from the germline V gene. The V and J ends lost 1 base and 6 bases respectively, with 8 bases between them. There are 13 residues in the CDR3. The CDR3 reads CASSEGWGDTQYF. The CDR3 DNA reads as TGTGCCAGCAGTGAAGGGTGGGGGGATACGCAGTATTTT. Filled out from reference TRBV2 and TRBJ2-3, the complete variable domain reads EPEVTQTPSHQVTQMGQEVILRCVPISNHLYFYWYRQILGQKVEFLVSFYNNEISEKSEIFDDQFSVERPDGSNFTLKIRSTKLEDSAMYFCASSEGWGDTQYFGPGTRLTVL.

The gene calls are TRBV27 and TRBJ2-7; D gene unclear. The germline V and J ends were trimmed by 6 bases and 4 bases, with 13 bases remaining between them. CDR1 and CDR2 (germline): MNHEY, SMNVEV (reference sequence). The CDR3 is 13 residues long. This CDR3 is CASRVTGVYEQYF. CDR3 nucleotide sequence: TGTGCCAGCAGAGTGACTGGGGTATACGAGCAGTACTTC.

The chain is built from TRBV30 and TRBJ2-1; either TRBD1 or TRBD2 may supply D (5 bases each). The germline V gene has CDR1 GTSNPN and CDR2 SVGIG (reference sequence). V lost 2 bases, J lost 2 bases, and 13 bases lay in between. The CDR3 has 15 amino acids. CDR3 in DNA: TGTGCCTGGAGTCCCGGGACGGCGACCTACAATGAGCAGTTCTTC. Its protein product is CAWSPGTATYNEQFF.

The V and J genes are TRBV7-6 and TRBJ2-7; D remains ambiguous. Looked up from germline, CDR1 is SGHVS and CDR2 is FNYEAQ. The CDR3 covers 13 residues. The V gene lost 5 bases and the J gene lost 5 bases, with 13 bases spanning the gap. The CDR3 here is CASSQDQADEQYF. CDR3 nucleotide sequence: TGTGCCAGCAGCCAAGACCAGGCGGACGAGCAGTACTTC.

As to this clone: The same CDR3 is also encoded by other DNA sequences in this sample. The CDR3 nucleotides are TGTGCCAGCTCACCCAGCACAGATACGCAGTATTTT. It codes for CASSPSTDTQYF. The chain links TRBV18 to TRBJ2-3; no clear D. CDR1 KGHSH and CDR2 LQKENI come from the germline V gene. The length of the CDR3 is 12 residues. The V gene lost 3 bases and the J gene lost 0 bases, with 1 base spanning the gap.

This clone was found a few times. V and J are TRBV4-1 and TRBJ1-2; 7 bases line up with TRBD1. V lost 1 base to trimming and J lost 5 bases; unmatched junction nucleotides: 4. The CDR3 totals 14 residues. The germline gives CDR1 MGHRA, CDR2 YSYEKL. CDR3 loop: CASSQVDREYGYTF. The DNA for the CDR3 is TGCGCCAGCAGCCAAGTTGACAGGGAATATGGCTACACCTTC.

Note on this clone: Its ends do not fully match the called genes, so a read error is possible. Other DNA sequences within the sample encode an identical CDR3. The CDR3 loop reads CASSLDDSNSPLHF. The CDR3 DNA follows: TGTGCCAGCAGCTTAGACGATAGTAATTCGCCCCTCCACTTT. The rearrangement links TRBV7-9 to TRBJ1-6; no clear D. CDR3 length: 14 residues. Germline values: CDR1 SEHNR, CDR2 FQNEAQ (reference sequence).

CDR3 DNA: TGTGCCAGCAGCTTAAAGGGGACTACCAACAATGAGCAGTTCTTC. Amino acids: CASSLKGTTNNEQFF. J is TRBJ2-1 and V is TRBV7-3, with 7 positions matching TRBD2. The CDR3 sequence is 15 residues long. Germline-derived CDR1 and CDR2 are SGHTA and FQGTGA. The V gene end was trimmed by 1 base and the J gene end by 5 bases; junction bases not matched to a gene: 5.

The chain employs TRBV27 and TRBJ2-1; D unclear. V was shortened by 3 bases and J by 1 base, with 7 bases between the two germline ends. CDR1 is MNHEY, CDR2 SMNVEV, per germline (reference sequence). This CDR3 spans 14 amino acids. CDR3 coding DNA: TGTGCCAGCAGTTTCGACGGTTCCTACAATGAGCAGTTCTTC. Protein product: CASSFDGSYNEQFF.

This chain uses TRBV29-1 with TRBJ1-1; D is unclear. Between the trimmed V and J ends, which lost 4 bases and 4 bases, there was a span of 16 bases. CDR1 is SQVTM, CDR2 ANQGSEA, per germline. This CDR3 region has 14 residues. DNA of the CDR3: TGCAGCGTTGTTCCCAGCCCGGGAGTCACTGAAGCTTTCTTT. Translated: CSVVPSPGVTEAFF.

The J gene is TRBJ2-7, the V gene TRBV29-1, with D perhaps matching TRBD2 (7 bases). Germline V gene lookup returns CDR1 SQVTM and CDR2 ANQGSEA. Trimming pared 2 bases from V and 0 bases from J, leaving 14 bases between. The CDR3 is 15 residues long. CDR3 sequence: CSVENGGAGSYEQYF. CDR3 in DNA: TGCAGCGTTGAAAATGGGGGGGCCGGCTCCTACGAGCAGTACTTC.

The rearrangement uses TRBV19 and TRBJ2-1, with a tentative D call TRBD2 (7 bases). Germline V gives CDR1 LNHDA, CDR2 SQIVND (reference sequence). The CDR3 sequence is 15 residues long. Trimming removed 8 bases at V and 1 base at J, with 15 bases between. CDR3 sequence (DNA): TGTGCCAGTGCCCCAAGGGGGGGTTCCTACAATGAGCAGTTCTTC. It codes for CASAPRGGSYNEQFF. Full variable domain (outside the CDR3, taken from reference TRBV19 and TRBJ2-1): DGGITQSPKYLFRKEGQNVTLSCEQNLNHDAMYWYRQDPGQGLRLIYYSQIVNDFQKGDIAEGYSVSREKKESFPLTVTSAQKNPTAFYLCASAPRGGSYNEQFFGPGTRLTVL.

CDR3 amino acids: CASNRGLTYNEQFF. The CDR3 DNA follows: TGTGCCTCCAATAGGGGACTAACCTACAATGAGCAGTTCTTC. The rearrangement joins TRBV10-3 to TRBJ2-1; 7 bases align to TRBD2. Germline V lookup: CDR1 ENHRY, CDR2 SYGVKD. The CDR3 covers 14 residues. After removal of 11 bases from V and 2 bases from J, the junction contained 9 bases not matched to a gene.

CDR3 nucleotides: TGCGCCAGCAGCCAAGATCCGTCGGGGGTCCTCATGGACACTGAAGCTTTCTTT. Translated: CASSQDPSGVLMDTEAFF. This chain links TRBV4-3 with TRBJ1-1; tentatively, D is TRBD1 (5 bases). V was trimmed by 0 bases and J by 3 bases, leaving 20 bases between them. Germline CDR1 and CDR2: LGHNA and YSLEER. The length of the CDR3 is 18 residues.

This clone has just one count. The CDR3 here is CASSLGRAQETQYF. CDR3 DNA: TGTGCCAGCAGCTTAGGCAGGGCCCAAGAGACCCAGTACTTC. V is TRBV7-2 and J is TRBJ2-5; maybe TRBD1 (5 bases). Trimming removed 1 base from V and 1 base from J, with 7 bases in between. The CDR3 is made up of 14 amino acids. Germline V lookup: CDR1 SGHTA, CDR2 FQGNSA.

The rearrangement joins TRBV25-1 to TRBJ2-7; D is possibly TRBD2 (5 bases). V was cut by 4 bases and J by 5 bases, with 12 bases left in between. CDR1 MGHDK and CDR2 SYGVNS come from the germline V gene. The CDR3 is 13 amino acids. The CDR3 reads CASSGGGLDEQYF. CDR3 DNA: TGTGCCAGCAGTGGTGGAGGACTGGACGAGCAGTACTTC.

In this sample, this clone turned up a few times. Other DNA sequences in the sample encode the same CDR3. V is TRBV7-3 and J is TRBJ2-5, with 7 bases that match TRBD2. The germline gives CDR1 SGHTA, CDR2 FQGTGA. This CDR3 has 14 amino acids. The J segment lost 2 bases and the V segment lost 1 base, leaving 1 base of the junction unmatched. Here the CDR3 reads CASSLNGGQETQYF. As DNA, the CDR3 is TGTGCCAGCAGCTTAAACGGGGGGCAAGAGACCCAGTACTTC.

This clone is categorized as medium-sized. The V gene is TRBV19, the J gene TRBJ1-3; D remains unclear. The CDR3 has 14 amino acids. The germline V gene encodes CDR1 LNHDA and CDR2 SQIVND (reference sequence). V lost 10 bases and J 11 bases, leaving 24 bases between the germline ends. CDR3 sequence: CAMGGPSPTSPIYF. The CDR3 bases are TGTGCCATGGGCGGGCCCTCTCCAACGAGCCCCATATATTTT.

This chain uses TRBV5-1 with TRBJ1-4, with 9 bases lining up with TRBD1. CDR1 and CDR2 (germline): SGHRS, YFSETQ. The CDR3 runs to 15 residues. V gave up 4 bases and J gave up 3 bases; unmatched junction bases: 4. The CDR3 loop reads CASSAQGAANEKLFF. DNA of the CDR3: TGCGCCAGCAGCGCACAGGGGGCAGCTAATGAAAAACTGTTTTTT.

The V gene is TRBV5-1, the J gene TRBJ1-1; perhaps TRBD1 as D (6 bases). V was shortened by 4 bases and J by 3 bases, with 10 bases between the two germline ends. There are 13 residues in the CDR3. Germline-derived CDR1 and CDR2 are SGHRS and YFSETQ. DNA of the CDR3: TGCGCCAGCAGCGGACAGACCCACACTGAAGCTTTCTTT. It is translated as CASSGQTHTEAFF.

The chain carries TRBV11-1 and TRBJ2-1; 8 bases match TRBD2. This CDR3 has 15 residues. The junction had 6 bases not matched to a gene; V was cut back by 2 bases and J by 6 bases. Germline-derived CDR1 and CDR2 are SGHAT and FQDESV (reference sequence). This CDR3 is CASSLSQLAVNEQFF. In DNA form, the CDR3 reads TGTGCCAGCAGCTTATCCCAACTAGCGGTCAATGAGCAGTTCTTC.

This clone was detected only a few times. The chain joins TRBV28 to TRBJ2-3; TRBD2 matches at 13 bases. The V gene end was trimmed by 2 bases and the J gene end by 5 bases; junction bases not matched to a gene: 4. The CDR3 contains 16 residues. Germline-derived CDR1 and CDR2 are MDHEN and SYDVKM. The CDR3 here is CASSLAGTSGIDTQYF. The CDR3 coding sequence is TGTGCCAGCAGTTTAGCGGGGACTAGCGGGATAGATACGCAGTATTTT.

This sequence joins TRBV7-8 and TRBJ2-7, with TRBD1 matching 8 bases. After removal of 1 base from V and 7 bases from J, the junction contained 12 bases not matched to a gene. CDR3 length: 16 residues. CDR1 and CDR2 (germline): SGHVS, FQNEAQ. CDR3 residues: CASSLEGPGGLGEQYF. CDR3 DNA sequence: TGTGCCAGCAGCTTAGAGGGGCCAGGGGGCTTGGGGGAGCAGTACTTC.

This chain joins TRBV5-8 and TRBJ2-1; no clear D gene. CDR1 and CDR2 (germline): SGHTS, YDEGEE. CDR3 length: 15 residues. The V end lost 4 bases, the J end lost 8 bases, and 19 bases lay between the germline ends. CDR3 nucleotide sequence: TGTGCCAGCAGCGATACAAGTCTAGGGTGGGATGAGCAGTTCTTC. Residues: CASSDTSLGWDEQFF.

V is TRBV19 and J is TRBJ1-4, with no clear D. This CDR3 region has 16 residues. The germline V gene encodes CDR1 LNHDA and CDR2 SQIVND (reference sequence). V was shortened by 4 bases and J by 0 bases, with 12 bases between the two germline ends. CDR3 protein: CASSTTLITTNEKLFF. The CDR3 DNA reads TGTGCCAGTAGTACGACTCTCATAACAACTAATGAAAAACTGTTTTTT. Drawing the rest from reference TRBV19 and TRBJ1-4, the complete variable domain is DGGITQSPKYLFRKEGQNVTLSCEQNLNHDAMYWYRQDPGQGLRLIYYSQIVNDFQKGDIAEGYSVSREKKESFPLTVTSAQKNPTAFYLCASSTTLITTNEKLFFGSGTQLSVL.